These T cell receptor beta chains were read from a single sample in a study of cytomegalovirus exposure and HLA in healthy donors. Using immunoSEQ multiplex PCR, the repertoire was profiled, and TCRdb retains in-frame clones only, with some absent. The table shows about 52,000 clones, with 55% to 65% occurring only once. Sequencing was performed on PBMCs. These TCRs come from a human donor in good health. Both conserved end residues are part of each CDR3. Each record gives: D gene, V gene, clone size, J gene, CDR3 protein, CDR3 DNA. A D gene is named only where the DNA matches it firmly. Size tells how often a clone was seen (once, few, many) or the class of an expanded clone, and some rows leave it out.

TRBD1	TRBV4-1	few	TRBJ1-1	CASSLRTGSNTEAFF	TGCGCCAGCAGCCTTAGGACAGGATCGAACACTGAAGCTTTCTTT
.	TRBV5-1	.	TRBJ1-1	CASSWRESGGTEAFF	TGCGCCAGCAGCTGGAGGGAGAGTGGGGGGACTGAAGCTTTCTTT
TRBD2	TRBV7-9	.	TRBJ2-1	CATSRASGLNEQFF	TGTGCCACCTCCCGAGCTAGCGGGTTGAATGAGCAGTTCTTC
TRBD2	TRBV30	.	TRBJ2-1	CAWTAGLAGASQFF	TGTGCCTGGACCGCGGGACTAGCGGGGGCATCCCAGTTCTTC
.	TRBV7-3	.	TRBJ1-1	CASSPNRGNTEAFF	TGTGCCAGCAGCCCCAACCGGGGGAACACTGAAGCTTTCTTT
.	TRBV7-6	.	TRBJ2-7	CASSSPGLPYEQYF	TGTGCCAGCAGCTCTCCGGGACTCCCCTACGAGCAGTACTTC
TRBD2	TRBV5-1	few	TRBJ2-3	CASSKTSGGAFGTDTQYF	TGCGCCAGCAGCAAGACTAGCGGGGGGGCGTTTGGCACAGATACGCAGTATTTT
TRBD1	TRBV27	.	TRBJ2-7	CASRSTGPKYEQYF	TGTGCCAGCAGATCGACAGGGCCTAAGTATGAGCAGTACTTC
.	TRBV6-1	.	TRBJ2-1	CASSEAGGRNEQFF	TGTGCCAGCAGTGAAGCGGGGGGGCGCAATGAGCAGTTCTTC
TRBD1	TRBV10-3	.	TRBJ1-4	CAISHGQGGAKLFF	TGTGCCATCAGTCATGGACAGGGAGGCGCAAAACTGTTTTTT
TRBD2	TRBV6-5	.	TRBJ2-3	CASSNRRGGADTQYF	TGTGCCAGCAGCAACCGGCGGGGGGGCGCAGATACGCAGTATTTT
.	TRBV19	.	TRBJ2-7	CASRPTGIVHEQYF	TGTGCCAGTAGGCCTACAGGGATTGTCCACGAGCAGTACTTC
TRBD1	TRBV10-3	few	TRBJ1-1	CAIRGDRENTEAFF	TGTGCCATCCGCGGGGACAGGGAGAACACTGAAGCTTTCTTT
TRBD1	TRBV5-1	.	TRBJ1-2	CASSTKGQGMVYGDYGYTF	TGCGCCAGCAGCACAAAAGGACAGGGCATGGTGTATGGAGACTATGGCTACACCTTC
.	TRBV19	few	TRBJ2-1	CASDLGQQGEQFF	TGTGCCAGCGACTTGGGGCAACAGGGTGAGCAGTTCTTC
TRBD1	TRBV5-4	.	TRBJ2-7	CASSPVTGPSSYEQYF	TGTGCCAGCAGCCCCGTGACAGGGCCGAGCTCCTACGAGCAGTACTTC
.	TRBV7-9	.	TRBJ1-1	CASSLALSQGSAAFF	TGTGCCAGCAGCTTAGCGCTGTCGCAGGGATCTGCGGCTTTCTTT
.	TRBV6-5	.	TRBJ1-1	CASSLHRGGGSEAFF	TGTGCCAGCAGTCTACATCGTGGGGGAGGCTCTGAAGCTTTCTTT
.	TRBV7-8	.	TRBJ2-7	CASSLDTYEQYF	TGTGCCAGCAGCTTAGACACCTACGAGCAGTACTTC
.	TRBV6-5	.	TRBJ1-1	CASRANTEAFF	TGTGCCAGCAGGGCCAACACTGAAGCTTTCTTT
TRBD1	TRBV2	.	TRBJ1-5	CASSPDRAGNQPQHF	TGTGCCAGCAGTCCAGACAGGGCGGGCAATCAGCCCCAGCATTTT
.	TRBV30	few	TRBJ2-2	CAWSARVSGLFF	TGTGCCTGGAGTGCGAGGGTATCTGGGCTGTTTTTT
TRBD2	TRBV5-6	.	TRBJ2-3	CASSLALTSGGTDTQYF	TGTGCCAGCAGCTTGGCCCTGACTAGCGGGGGGACAGATACGCAGTATTTT
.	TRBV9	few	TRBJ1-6	CASSVEEGRAYNSPLHF	TGTGCCAGCAGCGTAGAGGAGGGGCGGGCCTATAATTCACCCCTCCACTTT
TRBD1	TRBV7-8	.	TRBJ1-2	CASSLNRGGYTF	TGTGCCAGCAGCTTAAACAGGGGCGGCTACACCTTC
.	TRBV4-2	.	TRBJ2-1	CASSQVSAGQDNEQFF	TGTGCCAGCAGCCAGGTGTCGGCGGGGCAAGACAATGAGCAGTTCTTC
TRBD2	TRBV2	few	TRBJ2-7	CASSGPLAGTSYEQYF	TGTGCCAGCAGTGGGCCCCTAGCGGGGACCTCCTACGAGCAGTACTTC
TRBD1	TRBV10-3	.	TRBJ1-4	CAVRDRANEKLFF	TGTGCCGTCCGGGACAGGGCTAATGAAAAACTGTTTTTT
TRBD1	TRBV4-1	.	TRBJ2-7	CASSFNRDSNYEQYF	TGCGCCAGCAGCTTCAATCGGGACAGCAACTACGAGCAGTACTTC
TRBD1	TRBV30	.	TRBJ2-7	CAWTTGGSYEQYF	TGTGCCTGGACGACAGGGGGCTCCTACGAGCAGTACTTC
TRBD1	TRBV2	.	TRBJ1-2	CASKEQGAPNYGYTF	TGTGCCAGCAAGGAACAGGGGGCGCCGAACTATGGCTACACCTTC
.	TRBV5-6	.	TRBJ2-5	CASSIRDLQETQYF	TGTGCCAGCAGCATCCGGGACTTGCAAGAGACCCAGTACTTC
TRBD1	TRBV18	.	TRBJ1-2	CASSQGQDYGYTF	TGTGCCAGCTCACAGGGACAGGACTATGGCTACACCTTC
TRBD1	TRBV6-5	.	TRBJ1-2	CASSSYSSTGSYGYTF	TGTGCCAGCAGTTCCTACTCTTCGACAGGGAGCTATGGCTACACCTTC
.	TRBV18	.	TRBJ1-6	CASSPASVPRDSPLHF	TGTGCCAGCTCACCAGCGAGCGTTCCCAGGGATTCACCCCTCCACTTT
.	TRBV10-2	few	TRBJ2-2	CASRGWGELFF	TGCGCCTCCCGCGGATGGGGGGAGCTGTTTTTT
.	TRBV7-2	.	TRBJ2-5	CASSLGVGEETQYF	TGTGCCAGCAGCTTAGGGGTAGGGGAAGAGACCCAGTACTTC
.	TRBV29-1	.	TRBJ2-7	CSVVGGGARDSYEQYF	TGCAGCGTTGTGGGGGGTGGCGCCAGGGACTCCTACGAGCAGTACTTC
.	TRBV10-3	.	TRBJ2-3	CAISESGGPTDTQYF	TGTGCCATCAGTGAGTCCGGGGGGCCCACAGATACGCAGTATTTT
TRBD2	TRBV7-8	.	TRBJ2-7	CASSPGGAYEQYF	TGTGCCAGCAGCCCGGGGGGAGCCTACGAGCAGTACTTC
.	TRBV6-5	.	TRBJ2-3	CASRRVNTDTQYF	TGTGCCAGCAGACGGGTCAACACAGATACGCAGTATTTT
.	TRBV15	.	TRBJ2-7	CATSRDRGPAGAYEQYF	TGTGCCACCAGCAGAGATCGTGGACCCGCGGGTGCCTACGAGCAGTACTTC
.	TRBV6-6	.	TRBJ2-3	CASSSNTDTQYF	TGTGCCAGCAGTTCTAACACAGATACGCAGTATTTT
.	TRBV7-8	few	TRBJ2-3	CASIGRVAGIKPSTDTQYF	TGTGCCAGCATCGGCAGGGTTGCGGGGATAAAACCAAGCACAGATACGCAGTATTTT
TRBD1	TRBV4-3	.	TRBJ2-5	CASSQGQGFEETQYF	TGCGCCAGCAGCCAAGGACAGGGGTTTGAAGAGACCCAGTACTTC
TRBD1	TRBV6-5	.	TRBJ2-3	CASRGQGTTDTQYF	TGTGCCAGCAGGGGACAGGGGACGACAGATACGCAGTATTTT
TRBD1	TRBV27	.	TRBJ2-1	CASSFRDRVRQFF	TGTGCCAGCAGTTTCCGGGACAGGGTTCGGCAGTTCTTC
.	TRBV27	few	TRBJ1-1	CASSPPPGHNWNTEAFF	TGTGCCAGCAGTCCCCCCCCGGGACACAATTGGAACACTGAAGCTTTCTTT
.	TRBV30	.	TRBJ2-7	CAWAGTRGVSEQYF	TGTGCCTGGGCCGGGACTCGGGGTGTTAGCGAGCAGTACTTC
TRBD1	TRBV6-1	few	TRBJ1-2	CASSRDSDYGYTF	TGTGCCAGCAGTCGGGACAGCGACTATGGCTACACCTTC